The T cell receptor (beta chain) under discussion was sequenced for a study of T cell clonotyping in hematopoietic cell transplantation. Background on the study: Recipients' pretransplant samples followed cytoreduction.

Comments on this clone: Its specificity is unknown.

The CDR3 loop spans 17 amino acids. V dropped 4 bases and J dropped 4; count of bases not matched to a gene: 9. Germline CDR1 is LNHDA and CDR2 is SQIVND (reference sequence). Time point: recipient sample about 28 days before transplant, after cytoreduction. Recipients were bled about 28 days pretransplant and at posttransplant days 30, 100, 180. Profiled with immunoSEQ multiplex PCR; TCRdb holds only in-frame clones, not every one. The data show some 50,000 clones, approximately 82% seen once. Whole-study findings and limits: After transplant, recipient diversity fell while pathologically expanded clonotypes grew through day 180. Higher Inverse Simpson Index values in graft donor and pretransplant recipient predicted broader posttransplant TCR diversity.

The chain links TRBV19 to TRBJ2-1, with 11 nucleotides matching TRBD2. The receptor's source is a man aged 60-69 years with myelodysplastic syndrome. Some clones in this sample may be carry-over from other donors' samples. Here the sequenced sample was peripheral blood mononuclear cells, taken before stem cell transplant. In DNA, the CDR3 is TGTGCCAGTAGTAGGAGTAGGGGACTAGCGGTTTACAATGAGCAGTTCTTC. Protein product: CASSRSRGLAVYNEQFF.